This T cell receptor beta chain was observed in a study of blood T cell repertoires in COVID-19 (dated by TCRdb to 2020 to 2021). For context, the study as a whole: Collaborator samples came from the United States, Italy and Spain and covered acute and convalescent phases of COVID-19. A freely available public database, intended as a resource for researchers studying the immune response to SARS-CoV-2, is where the repertoires were released. The sample metadata nearly always contained a de-identified subject ID, COVID-19 status, age in years and sex. The dataset comprised deeply sampled blood TCRbeta repertoires from subjects exposed to, actively infected with, or recovered from COVID-19. The samples were drawn from the first 160 participants of the ongoing ImmuneRACE study and from some 1,300 subjects provided by 6 global collaborators. The prospective study material was composed of cDNA or gDNA derived from T cells, B-cell-depleted T cells, or PBMCs. Where available, HLA class I and class II types were taken from metadata supplied by the sample provider and were not determined by assay-based typing.

The paper as a whole reports these results and caveats: How much clinical and demographic metadata was included differed by source and by participant, and the metadata was provided uncurated.

V is cut by 0 bases and J by 4 bases, and the space between the germline ends is 16 bases. The germline V gene sets CDR1 to SGDLS and CDR2 to YYNGEE. The CDR3 measures 16 amino acids from cysteine to phenylalanine. Solely the CDR3 DNA is kept, with 48 bases framed from the first base. Collaborating institutions collected whole blood in K2EDTA tubes following their own protocols. For TCRbeta analysis, collaborators shipped samples as frozen whole blood, isolated PBMCs, or DNA extracted from either of those sample types. As for this clone: The target of this receptor is not known. There are no base qualities to consult, and no much larger clone falls within one base.

The immunoSEQ Assay, a bias-controlled multiplex PCR, was used to amplify TCRbeta CDR3 regions from genomic DNA. The authors processed their data as follows. Within the assay, amplification of reference gene primers was used to estimate how many nucleated cells each sample contained. To quantify the absolute abundance of each unique TCRbeta CDR3 rearrangement, sequence reads were collapsed and filtered. For each sample, productive Simpson clonality was calculated as the square root of Simpson's diversity index over productive rearrangements. Not all clones reach the TCRdb copy of this immuneACCESS table, which keeps in-frame sequences only. Checked studies attribute under half of the gap to unresolved V genes and leave the rest unexplained. D and trimming were read from the DNA, whereas the V and J calls and clone size are those reported in that table. The sample includes about 170,000 clones, with roughly 70% observed a single time. The ten largest clones add up to approximately 3% of the sample.

Source material: peripheral blood. The clonotype comes from a woman at least 80 years old with acute or convalescent COVID-19. This chain joins TRBV9 to TRBJ1-1, and TRBD1 may be the D gene, going by 6 matching bases. The sequenced DNA: TGTGCCAGCAGCGTAGATGCAGGGGAGTTGCTCACTGAAGCTTTCTTT. This is translated as CASSVDAGELLTEAFF.